The 15 T cell receptor beta chains below all came from one sample that was sequenced in a study of technical replicates of blood from a few donors. Method: immunoSEQ multiplex PCR; TCRdb's copy keeps in-frame clones and lacks some. The sample carries 80,000 to 95,000 clones, 90% to 96% recorded once. Sample: T cells isolated from PBMCs. Source of these receptors: a human donor in good health.

The chain employs TRBV21-1 and TRBJ2-7; TRBD2 was called by the table and not checked on the DNA. TRBV21-1 is marked as a pseudogene. CDR3 length equals 16 residues. The CDR3 DNA reads TGTGCCAGCAGCCTCTTACGGGAGCAGTTCCCCTACGAGCAGTACTTC. This sequence encodes CASSLLREQFPYEQYF.

The chain joins TRBV28 to TRBJ2-5; 10 nucleotides align to TRBD1. From germline, CDR1 is MDHEN and CDR2 SYDVKM. The V and J ends lost 7 bases and 5 bases, in that order; junction bases with no gene match: 7. The CDR3 covers 14 residues. DNA for the CDR3: TGTGCCAGCATTGCGACAGGGGGCATGGAGACCCAGTACTTC. This encodes CASIATGGMETQYF.

This clone was seen just once. The rearrangement uses TRBV28 and TRBJ2-7; D may be TRBD1 (6 bases). Germline assignment: CDR1 MDHEN and CDR2 SYDVKM. The CDR3 has 14 residues. Trimming pared 2 bases from V and 1 base from J, leaving 9 bases between. This CDR3 reads CASSLTGHSYEQYF. DNA for the CDR3: TGTGCCAGCAGTTTAACAGGGCATTCCTACGAGCAGTACTTC.

The chain combines TRBV5-4 with TRBJ2-3; 8 bases map to TRBD2. The CDR3 runs 14 residues. Per the germline V gene, CDR1 is SGHNT and CDR2 is YYREEE (reference sequence). V shed 4 bases, J shed 0 bases, and the junction held 1 base outside the gene matches. The chain's CDR3 is CASSPSGSTDTQYF. As DNA, the CDR3 is TGTGCCAGCAGCCCTAGCGGGAGCACAGATACGCAGTATTTT.

The rearrangement joins TRBV6-6 to TRBJ2-5, with a tentative D call TRBD1 (6 bases). V lost 4 bases and J lost 5, with 14 bases in between. CDR1 is MNHNY, CDR2 SVGAGI, per germline (reference sequence). The CDR3 has 14 residues. This CDR3 is CASSSRGSRETQYF. In DNA form, the CDR3 reads TGTGCCAGCAGTTCGAGGGGGTCAAGGGAGACCCAGTACTTC.

The chain has TRBV19 and TRBJ1-5; D perhaps matches TRBD1 (5 bases). Deletions cut 1 base from V and 4 bases from J, with 8 bases between. Germline V gene lookup returns CDR1 LNHDA and CDR2 SQIVND (reference sequence). CDR3 length: 14 residues. In DNA form, the CDR3 reads TGTGCCAGTAGTATAGGACAGAGGAATCAGCCCCAGCATTTT. This encodes CASSIGQRNQPQHF.

This clone occurred once. This chain connects TRBV2 to TRBJ2-3; D possibly corresponds to TRBD1 (6 bases). This CDR3 comprises 15 residues. Trimming removed 2 bases at V and 4 bases at J, with 13 bases between. In germline, CDR1 is SNHLY, CDR2 FYNNEI. The CDR3 DNA is TGTGCCAGCAGTGAATTGGGGGCTGGATCAGATACGCAGTATTTT. Translation: CASSELGAGSDTQYF. Full variable domain (missing parts from reference TRBV2 and TRBJ2-3): EPEVTQTPSHQVTQMGQEVILRCVPISNHLYFYWYRQILGQKVEFLVSFYNNEISEKSEIFDDQFSVERPDGSNFTLKIRSTKLEDSAMYFCASSELGAGSDTQYFGPGTRLTVL.

The sample holds one count of this clone. This chain connects TRBV27 to TRBJ2-7, with D perhaps TRBD2 (6 bases). CDR3 size: 15 residues. Germline CDR1 and CDR2: MNHEY and SMNVEV (reference sequence). The V end was cut by 6 bases, the J end by 5 bases, with 20 bases between. CDR3 protein: CASSPLAGQGDEQYF. The CDR3 nucleotides are TGTGCCAGCAGCCCCCTGGCGGGGCAGGGCGACGAGCAGTACTTC.

V and J are TRBV2 and TRBJ1-5, with 7 bases lining up with TRBD1. The J segment lost 2 bases and the V segment lost 2 bases, leaving 3 bases of the junction unmatched. The CDR3 runs 15 residues. CDR1 is SNHLY, CDR2 FYNNEI, per germline. CDR3 coding DNA: TGTGCCAGCAGTGAAACAGGGGCTCGCAATCAGCCCCAGCATTTT. As protein: CASSETGARNQPQHF. Full variable domain (remainder filled in from reference TRBV2 and TRBJ1-5): EPEVTQTPSHQVTQMGQEVILRCVPISNHLYFYWYRQILGQKVEFLVSFYNNEISEKSEIFDDQFSVERPDGSNFTLKIRSTKLEDSAMYFCASSETGARNQPQHFGDGTRLSIL.

Comment on this clone: The junction and the germline gene differ at one end; a read error may be behind it. This CDR3 is CASSLALLADTGELFF. The CDR3 bases are TGTGCTAGCAGCTTAGCGCTACTAGCGGACACCGGGGAGCTGTTTTTT. The genes are TRBV7-7 and TRBJ2-2; 8 bases map to TRBD2. The germline CDR1 and CDR2 sequences are SSHAT and FNYEAQ (reference sequence). The CDR3 runs to 16 residues.

V is TRBV4-1 and J is TRBJ2-3; maybe TRBD2 (5 bases). Trimming shortened V by 3 bases and J by 0 bases, and 10 bases separated the two germline ends. This CDR3 contains 15 residues. Per germline, CDR1 MGHRA and CDR2 YSYEKL. The CDR3 coding sequence is TGCGCCAGCAGCCAGGTGGGAGAAAGCACAGATACGCAGTATTTT. Translation: CASSQVGESTDTQYF.

The V gene is TRBV29-1, the J gene TRBJ2-7, with a tentative D call TRBD2 (6 bases). This CDR3 has 14 residues. With 4 bases removed from V and 4 bases from J, the gap between germline ends came to 17 bases. Looked up from germline, CDR1 is SQVTM and CDR2 is ANQGSEA. Written as DNA, the CDR3 is TGCAGCGTTGTGGGCGGGATCACTCAGTACGAGCAGTACTTC. Protein: CSVVGGITQYEQYF.

V gene TRBV7-3 combines with J gene TRBJ2-3; D ambiguous. Trimming cost V 3 bases and J 0 bases, with 7 bases left between them. Per germline, CDR1 SGHTA and CDR2 FQGTGA. CDR3 length equals 14 residues. This CDR3 is CASSFGRSTDTQYF. The DNA for the CDR3 is TGTGCCAGCAGCTTTGGGCGTAGCACAGATACGCAGTATTTT.

The rearrangement joins TRBV7-3 to TRBJ1-2; a weak D match, TRBD1 (5 bases). The CDR3 runs 14 residues. The V end lost 5 bases, the J end lost 3 bases, and 13 bases lay between the germline ends. Germline CDR1 reads SGHTA; CDR2 reads FQGTGA. This CDR3 reads CASSPRQFYYGYTF. As DNA, the CDR3 is TGTGCCAGCAGCCCGAGACAGTTTTACTATGGCTACACCTTC.

The chain has TRBV5-1 and TRBJ2-2; 10 nucleotides line up with TRBD1. Trimming at V came to 4 bases and at J to 3 bases, leaving 3 bases not matched to a gene. Looked up from germline, CDR1 is SGHRS and CDR2 is YFSETQ. The CDR3 runs to 15 residues. CDR3 sequence (DNA): TGCGCCAGCAGCACTGGACAGGGGGACACCGGGGAGCTGTTTTTT. Protein sequence: CASSTGQGDTGELFF.